Presented here are 23 T cell receptor beta chains from one specimen sequenced in a study of T cell repertoires in cytomegalovirus infection. TCRdb recomputed calls from the reads with MiXCR, one row per CDR3 protein. Among about 350,000 distinct CDR3 sequences listed, approximately 35% were seen once. No antigen has been assigned to these receptors. The sequenced sample was cultured PBMCs, obtained from culture after CMV antigen stimulation. These receptors were collected from a human donor in good health (CMV status not recorded). Some clones in this sample may be carry-over from other donors' samples.

The chain couples TRBV30 to TRBJ2-3; D is perhaps TRBD2 (5 bases). The CDR3 consists of 12 residues. V lost 7 bases, J lost 6 bases, and 14 bases lay in between. The germline V gene has CDR1 GTSNPN and CDR2 SVGIG (reference sequence). CDR3: CASGGVGDTQYF. The DNA of the CDR3 is TGTGCCTCCGGAGGTGTTGGCGATACGCAGTATTTT.

The chain combines TRBV28 with TRBJ2-3; 7 bases are shared with TRBD1. The CDR3 consists of 15 residues. V trimming: 1 base; J trimming: 4 bases; junction bases outside the gene matches: 5. Per the germline V gene, CDR1 is MDHEN and CDR2 is SYDVKM. CDR3 coding DNA: TGTGCCAGCAGTTTATTAGCGACAGGGCCAGATACGCAGTATTTT. Its translation is CASSLLATGPDTQYF.

This chain joins TRBV19 and TRBJ1-5; 7 bases are a match to TRBD1. The germline V gene encodes CDR1 LNHDA and CDR2 SQIVND (reference sequence). CDR3 length: 14 amino acids. The ends lost 3 bases at V and 3 bases at J; junction bases unmatched: 2. CDR3 in amino acids: CASSMDRINQPQHF. The CDR3 nucleotides read TGTGCCAGTAGTATGGACAGGATCAATCAGCCCCAGCATTTT. Full variable domain (rest looked up from reference TRBV19 and TRBJ1-5): DGGITQSPKYLFRKEGQNVTLSCEQNLNHDAMYWYRQDPGQGLRLIYYSQIVNDFQKGDIAEGYSVSREKKESFPLTVTSAQKNPTAFYLCASSMDRINQPQHFGDGTRLSIL.

In its sample, this clonotype was seen a few times. The chain joins TRBV19 to TRBJ2-7; 7 bases fit TRBD2. V was pared by 5 bases and J by 9 bases, with 10 bases of the junction left unmatched. CDR3 size: 13 residues. CDR1 is LNHDA and CDR2 is SQIVND in the germline V gene (reference sequence). CDR3 nucleotide sequence: TGTGCCAGTAGTGTTGACAGCGGGGTGGGGCAGTACTTC. This gives the protein CASSVDSGVGQYF.

This clonotype was counted a few times. This chain joins TRBV7-8 and TRBJ2-7, with D possibly being TRBD1 (5 bases). Germline V gene data show CDR1 as SGHVS and CDR2 as FQNEAQ. CDR3 length equals 14 residues. The germline V and J ends were trimmed by 6 bases and 2 bases, with 14 bases remaining between them. CDR3 DNA: TGTGCCAGCAGGTCTGGGGCCGCTGCCTACGAGCAGTACTTC. Amino acids: CASRSGAAAYEQYF.

The table lists this clonotype with a few counts. The V and J genes are TRBV19 and TRBJ2-3; tentatively, D is TRBD2 (6 bases). Germline assignment: CDR1 LNHDA and CDR2 SQIVND (reference sequence). The ends were cut back, 4 bases at V and 4 bases at J, with 15 bases in the middle. CDR3 length equals 15 residues. The CDR3 sequence: CASSRREIASDTQYF. The CDR3 DNA reads TGTGCCAGTAGTAGACGGGAGATAGCATCAGATACGCAGTATTTT.

The V call is TRBV7-2, the J call TRBJ2-3; 8 bases match TRBD2. The CDR3 has 15 residues. V gave up 1 base and J gave up 6 bases; unmatched junction bases: 6. Germline V CDR1 and CDR2: SGHTA, FQGNSA. The DNA of the CDR3 is TGTGCCAGCAGCTTAGGAGCGGGAGTAGGCGATACGCAGTATTTT. This gives the protein CASSLGAGVGDTQYF.

The genes are TRBV6-5 and TRBJ2-7, with 12 bases fitting TRBD2. Per the germline V gene, CDR1 is MNHEY and CDR2 is SVGAGI. V shed 5 bases, J shed 5 bases, and the junction held 7 bases outside the gene matches. CDR3 length: 15 amino acids. For the CDR3, the DNA is TGTGCCAGCAGTCCTGGGACTAGCGGGTACCACGAGCAGTACGTC. This gives the protein CASSPGTSGYHEQYV.

This clonotype was seen at least ten times. The V gene is TRBV7-2, the J gene TRBJ2-5; possible D gene TRBD2, 5 bases. Trimming removed 5 bases at V and 9 bases at J, with 16 bases between. The CDR3 is made up of 13 amino acids. From germline, CDR1 is SGHTA and CDR2 FQGNSA. DNA for the CDR3: TGTGCCAGCAGCGAGAAAGGCGGGCGGTCCCAGTACTTC. Encoded protein: CASSEKGGRSQYF.

This sequence joins TRBV4-1 and TRBJ2-1; TRBD2 aligns across 12 bases. The CDR3 extends over 16 amino acids. The J segment lost 5 bases and the V segment lost 3 bases, leaving 5 bases of the junction unmatched. CDR1 MGHRA and CDR2 YSYEKL come from the germline V gene. This chain's CDR3 is CASSHPGLAGNNEQFF. In DNA, the CDR3 is TGCGCCAGCAGCCACCCCGGACTAGCGGGAAACAATGAGCAGTTCTTC.

On this clonotype: A read error is possible here, since a much larger clone lies one base away. This chain connects TRBV6-8 to TRBJ2-1; 11 bases are shared with TRBD2. CDR3 length: 12 amino acids. Germline V CDR1 and CDR2: MNHGY, SAAAGT. The J segment lost 6 bases and the V segment lost 8 bases, leaving 0 bases of the junction unmatched. The CDR3 is CASGTSGNEQFF. Here the CDR3 DNA reads TGTGCCAGCGGGACTAGCGGCAATGAGCAGTTCTTC.

The chain recombines TRBV4-2 with TRBJ2-1, with D possibly matching TRBD1 (5 bases). V was pared by 3 bases and J by 5 bases, with 11 bases between. Germline CDR1 and CDR2: LGHNA and YNFKEQ. The CDR3 is 14 residues long. Here the CDR3 DNA reads TGTGCCAGCAGCCAGATAGGGGTCGACAATGAGCAGTTCTTC. Protein product: CASSQIGVDNEQFF.

This chain links TRBV11-2 with TRBJ1-4; tentative D call: TRBD1 (5 bases). V was pared by 0 bases and J by 8 bases, with 13 bases between. Germline-derived CDR1 and CDR2 are SGHAT and FQNNGV. The CDR3 is 15 amino acids. CDR3 region: CASSLDWAWGEKLFF. The DNA for the CDR3 is TGTGCCAGCAGCTTAGACTGGGCCTGGGGGGAAAAACTGTTTTTT.

V usage is TRBV6-5 and J usage is TRBJ2-1, with TRBD1 matching 7 bases. The CDR3 totals 14 residues. The germline gives CDR1 MNHEY, CDR2 SVGAGI. The junction had 4 bases not matched to a gene; V was cut back by 0 bases and J by 8 bases. In nucleotides, the CDR3 is TGTGCCAGCAGTTACTCGGACAGGAATGATGAGCAGTTCTTC. Amino acid sequence: CASSYSDRNDEQFF.

In this sample, this clonotype turned up once. The chain recombines TRBV19 with TRBJ2-1; D unclear. V lost 3 bases, J lost 0 bases, and 9 bases lay in between. The CDR3 extends over 15 amino acids. Germline-derived CDR1 and CDR2 are LNHDA and SQIVND (reference sequence). The CDR3: CASSITMSSYNEQFF. CDR3 nucleotides: TGTGCCAGTAGTATCACGATGAGCTCCTACAATGAGCAGTTCTTC. Using reference TRBV19 and TRBJ2-1 for the parts outside the CDR3, the full variable domain is DGGITQSPKYLFRKEGQNVTLSCEQNLNHDAMYWYRQDPGQGLRLIYYSQIVNDFQKGDIAEGYSVSREKKESFPLTVTSAQKNPTAFYLCASSITMSSYNEQFFGPGTRLTVL.

The table lists this clonotype with a few counts. This rearrangement joins TRBV11-3 to TRBJ1-6; 9 nucleotides align to TRBD1. There are 15 residues in the CDR3. CDR1 and CDR2 from the germline V gene are SGHNT and YENEEA. V dropped 5 bases and J dropped 7; count of bases not matched to a gene: 6. The CDR3 DNA sequence: TGTGCCAGCAGCGTCGAGGGACAGGGAAATTCACCCCTCCACTTT. This codes for CASSVEGQGNSPLHF.

The chain links TRBV7-2 to TRBJ1-5; the D is unclear. This CDR3 has 15 residues. The germline CDR1 and CDR2 sequences are SGHTA and FQGNSA. The ends were cut back, 1 base at V and 2 bases at J, with 9 bases in the middle. CDR3: CASSLVPGGNQPQHF. The CDR3 coding sequence is TGTGCCAGCAGCTTAGTTCCGGGTGGCAATCAGCCCCAGCATTTT. The variable domain in full, completed from reference TRBV7-2 and TRBJ1-5, reads GAGVSQSPSNKVTEKGKDVELRCDPISGHTALYWYRQSLGQGLEFLIYFQGNSAPDKSGLPSDRFSAERTGGSVSTLTIQRTQQEDSAVYLCASSLVPGGNQPQHFGDGTRLSIL.

This clonotype was detected ten times or more. V and J are TRBV7-2 and TRBJ1-1; D gene ambiguous. Germline CDR1 is SGHTA and CDR2 is FQGNSA. V lost 2 bases to trimming and J lost 7 bases, with 8 bases between them. CDR3 length: 12 residues. CDR3 residues: CASSLSGFEAFF. Here the CDR3 DNA reads TGTGCCAGCAGCTTATCGGGATTTGAAGCTTTCTTT.

This clonotype was recorded a few times. This chain joins TRBV7-8 and TRBJ2-1; 9 positions match TRBD2. Germline CDR1 reads SGHVS; CDR2 reads FQNEAQ. V lost 2 bases, J lost 12 bases, and 2 bases stayed unmatched. The CDR3 runs 12 residues. For the CDR3, the DNA is TGTGCCAGCAGCTTATTTAGCGGGAGGCAGTTCTTC. Translation gives CASSLFSGRQFF.

This clonotype was seen a few times. V gene TRBV7-8 combines with J gene TRBJ1-6; weak D call: TRBD1 (5 bases). Trimming took 3 bases from V and 11 from J, leaving 17 bases between them. CDR1 is SGHVS, CDR2 FQNEAQ, per germline. The CDR3 runs 15 residues. DNA of the CDR3: TGTGCCAGCAGCTTTTCGTCAGGGAGTGGAGCACCCCTCCACTTT. This codes for CASSFSSGSGAPLHF.

CDR3 protein: CASKRGYGYTF. CDR3 DNA sequence: TGTGCCAGCAAGAGGGGCTATGGCTACACCTTC. The V and J genes are TRBV6-2 or TRBV6-3 and TRBJ1-2; a possible D gene is TRBD1 (5 bases). V dropped 7 bases and J dropped 4 bases, with 7 bases sitting between them. The germline gives CDR1 MNHEY, CDR2 SVGEGT. This CDR3 contains 11 residues.

DNA of the CDR3: TGTGCCAGCAGCTTGGGACAGGACAGCAATCAGCCCCAGCATTTT. It translates to CASSLGQDSNQPQHF. The chain recombines TRBV28 with TRBJ1-5; TRBD1 aligns across 8 bases. Unmatched junction bases numbered 5, after V lost 6 bases and J lost 1 base. The CDR3 extends over 15 amino acids. Germline values: CDR1 MDHEN, CDR2 SYDVKM.

This clonotype has more than one count but fewer than ten. This chain connects TRBV7-2 to TRBJ2-5; D ambiguous. Germline values: CDR1 SGHTA, CDR2 FQGNSA. V was clipped by 0 bases and J by 1 base, with 9 bases between them. The CDR3 sequence is 15 residues long. In DNA form, the CDR3 reads TGTGCCAGCAGCTTAGCCGCTGTCGCCCAAGAGACCCAGTACTTC. Translation gives CASSLAAVAQETQYF.